This T cell receptor beta chain was observed in a study of T cell responses to AZD1222 COVID-19 vaccine. Turning to the study itself: Analyses pooled second doses at about 4 or about 12 weeks.

The assay was immunoSEQ multiplex PCR, and TCRdb's table has in-frame clones only and misses some. The sample has tens of thousands of clones; around four fifths are singletons. This clone was detected ten times or more. Trimming stripped 7 bases from V and 2 bases from J, with 12 bases between. The CDR3 is 14 residues long. Germline V gene data show CDR1 as SEHNR and CDR2 as FQNEAQ (reference sequence). This receptor was identified in an adult in good health. This sample comprised peripheral blood, obtained on day 0 of AZD1222 vaccination. This chain uses TRBV7-9 with TRBJ1-3; D not certain. This CDR3 reads CASIPRRTGNTIYF. As DNA, the CDR3 is TGTGCCAGCATCCCGAGGCGTACTGGAAACACCATATATTTT.